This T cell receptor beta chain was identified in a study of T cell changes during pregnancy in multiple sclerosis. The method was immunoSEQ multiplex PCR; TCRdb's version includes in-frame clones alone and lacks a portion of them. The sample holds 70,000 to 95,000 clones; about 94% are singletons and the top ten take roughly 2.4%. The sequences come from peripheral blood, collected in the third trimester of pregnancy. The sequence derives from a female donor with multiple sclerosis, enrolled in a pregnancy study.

The CDR3 protein is CASSWRGGANEKLFF. Here the CDR3 DNA reads TGTGCCAGCAGTTGGCGAGGGGGCGCTAATGAAAAACTGTTTTTT. This chain links TRBV28 with TRBJ1-4; 7 bases line up with TRBD1. V trimming: 4 bases; J trimming: 3 bases; junction bases outside the gene matches: 5. This CDR3 is 15 amino acids long. The V gene's germline CDR1 is MDHEN and CDR2 SYDVKM.